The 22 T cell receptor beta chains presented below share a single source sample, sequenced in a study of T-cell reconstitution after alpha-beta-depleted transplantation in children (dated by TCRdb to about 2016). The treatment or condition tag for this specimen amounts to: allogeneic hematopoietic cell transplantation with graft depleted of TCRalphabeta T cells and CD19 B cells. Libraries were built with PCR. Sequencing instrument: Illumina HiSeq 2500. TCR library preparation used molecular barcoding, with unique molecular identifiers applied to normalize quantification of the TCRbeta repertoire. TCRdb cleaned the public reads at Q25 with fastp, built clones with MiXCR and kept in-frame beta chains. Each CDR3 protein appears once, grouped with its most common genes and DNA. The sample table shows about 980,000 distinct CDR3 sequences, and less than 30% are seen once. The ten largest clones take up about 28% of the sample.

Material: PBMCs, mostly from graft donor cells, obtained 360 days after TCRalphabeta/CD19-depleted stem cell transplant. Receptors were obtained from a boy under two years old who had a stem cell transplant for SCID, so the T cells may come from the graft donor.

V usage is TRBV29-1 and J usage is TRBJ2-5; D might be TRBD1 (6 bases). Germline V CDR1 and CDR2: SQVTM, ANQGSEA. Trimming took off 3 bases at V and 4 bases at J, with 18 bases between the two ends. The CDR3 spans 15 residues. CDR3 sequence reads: CSVDPRGGFGETQYF. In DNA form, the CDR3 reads TGCAGCGTTGACCCCAGGGGTGGATTCGGAGAGACCCAGTACTTC.

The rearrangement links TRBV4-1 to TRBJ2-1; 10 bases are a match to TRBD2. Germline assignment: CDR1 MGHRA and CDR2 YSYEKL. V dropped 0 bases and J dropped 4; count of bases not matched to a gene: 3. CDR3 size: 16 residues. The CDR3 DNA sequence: TGCGCCAGCAGCCAAGATCGGACTAGCGGTTACAATGAGCAGTTCTTC. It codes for CASSQDRTSGYNEQFF.

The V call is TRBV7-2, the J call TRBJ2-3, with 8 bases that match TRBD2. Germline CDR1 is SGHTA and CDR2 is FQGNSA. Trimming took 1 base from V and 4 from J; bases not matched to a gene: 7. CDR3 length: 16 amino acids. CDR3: CASSLVRGAGADTQYF. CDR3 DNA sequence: TGTGCCAGCAGCTTAGTGCGGGGGGCCGGCGCAGATACGCAGTATTTT.

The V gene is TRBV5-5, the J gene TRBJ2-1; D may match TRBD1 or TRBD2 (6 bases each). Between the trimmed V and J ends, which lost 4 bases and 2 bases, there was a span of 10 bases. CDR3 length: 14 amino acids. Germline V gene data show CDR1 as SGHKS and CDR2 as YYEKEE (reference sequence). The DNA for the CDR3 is TGTGCCAGCAGCCGGGGGCTCACCTACAATGAGCAGTTCTTC. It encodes CASSRGLTYNEQFF.

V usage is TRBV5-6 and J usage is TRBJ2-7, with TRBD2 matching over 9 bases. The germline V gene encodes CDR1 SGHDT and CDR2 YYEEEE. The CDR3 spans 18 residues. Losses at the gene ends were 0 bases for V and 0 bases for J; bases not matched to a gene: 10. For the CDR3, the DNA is TGTGCCAGCAGCTTGGCGATCGCGGGGGGGTTTTCCTCCTACGAGCAGTACTTC. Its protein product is CASSLAIAGGFSSYEQYF. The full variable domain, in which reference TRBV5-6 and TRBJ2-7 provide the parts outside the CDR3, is DAGVTQSPTHLIKTRGQQVTLRCSPKSGHDTVSWYQQALGQGPQFIFQYYEEEERQRGNFPDRFSGHQFPNYSSELNVNALLLGDSALYLCASSLAIAGGFSSYEQYFGPGTRLTVT.

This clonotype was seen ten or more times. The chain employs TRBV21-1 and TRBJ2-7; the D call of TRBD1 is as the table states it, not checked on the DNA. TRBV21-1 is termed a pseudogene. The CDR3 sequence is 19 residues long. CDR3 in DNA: TGTGCCAGCAGCAAAGCGCGCCGCACCCTCGAAGGGGAACCCTACGAGCAGTACTTC. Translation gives CASSKARRTLEGEPYEQYF.

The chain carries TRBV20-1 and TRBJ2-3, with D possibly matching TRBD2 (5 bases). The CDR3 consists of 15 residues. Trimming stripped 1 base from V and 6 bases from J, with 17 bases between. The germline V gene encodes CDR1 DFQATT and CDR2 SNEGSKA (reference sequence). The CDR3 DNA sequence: TGCAGTGCTAGAGGTCCCCGGGCTAGCTTGGATACGCAGTATTTT. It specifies CSARGPRASLDTQYF.

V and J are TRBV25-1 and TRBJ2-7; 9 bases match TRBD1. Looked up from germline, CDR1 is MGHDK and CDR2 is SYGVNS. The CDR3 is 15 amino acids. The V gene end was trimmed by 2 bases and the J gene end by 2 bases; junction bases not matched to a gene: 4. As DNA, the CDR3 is TGTGCCAGCAGTGAAGTTGGGACAGGGACCTACGAGCAGTACTTC. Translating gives CASSEVGTGTYEQYF.

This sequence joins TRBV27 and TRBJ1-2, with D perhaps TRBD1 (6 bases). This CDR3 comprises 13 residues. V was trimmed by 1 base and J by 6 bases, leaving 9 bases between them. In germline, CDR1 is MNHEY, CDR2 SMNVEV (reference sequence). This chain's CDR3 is CASSLLQGHGYTF. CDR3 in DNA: TGTGCCAGCAGTTTATTACAGGGACATGGCTACACCTTC.

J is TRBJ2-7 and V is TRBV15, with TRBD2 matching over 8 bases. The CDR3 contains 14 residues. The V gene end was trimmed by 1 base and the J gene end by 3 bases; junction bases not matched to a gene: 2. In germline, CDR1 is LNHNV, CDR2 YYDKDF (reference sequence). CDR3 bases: TGTGCCACCAGCAGAGTGGCGGGGGGCTACGAGCAGTACTTC. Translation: CATSRVAGGYEQYF.

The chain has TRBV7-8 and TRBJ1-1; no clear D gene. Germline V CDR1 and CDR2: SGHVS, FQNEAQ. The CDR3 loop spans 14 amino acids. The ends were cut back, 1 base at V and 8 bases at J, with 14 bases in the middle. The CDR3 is CASSLGVWQAEAFF. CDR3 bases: TGTGCCAGCAGCTTAGGAGTCTGGCAGGCGGAAGCTTTCTTT.

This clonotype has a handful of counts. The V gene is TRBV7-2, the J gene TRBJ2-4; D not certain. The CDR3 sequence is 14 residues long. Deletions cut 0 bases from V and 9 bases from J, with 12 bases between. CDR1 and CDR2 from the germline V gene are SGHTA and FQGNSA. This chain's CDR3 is CASSLAEGLGIQYF. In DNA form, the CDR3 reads TGTGCCAGCAGCTTAGCAGAAGGCCTAGGCATTCAGTACTTC. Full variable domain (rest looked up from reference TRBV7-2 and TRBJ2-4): GAGVSQSPSNKVTEKGKDVELRCDPISGHTALYWYRQSLGQGLEFLIYFQGNSAPDKSGLPSDRFSAERTGGSVSTLTIQRTQQEDSAVYLCASSLAEGLGIQYFGAGTRLSVL.

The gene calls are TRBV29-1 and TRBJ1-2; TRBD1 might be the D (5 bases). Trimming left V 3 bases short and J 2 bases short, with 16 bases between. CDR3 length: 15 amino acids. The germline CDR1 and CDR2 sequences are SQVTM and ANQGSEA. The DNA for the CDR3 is TGCAGCGTTGAGGGGACCGGTGAGGAGAACTATGGCTACACCTTC. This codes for CSVEGTGEENYGYTF.

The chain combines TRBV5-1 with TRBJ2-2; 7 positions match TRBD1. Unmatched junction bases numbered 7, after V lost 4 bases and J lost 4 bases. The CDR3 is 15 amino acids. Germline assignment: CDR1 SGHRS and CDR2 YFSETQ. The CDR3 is CASSTRQGPTGELFF. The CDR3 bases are TGCGCCAGCAGCACACGACAGGGACCCACCGGGGAGCTGTTTTTT.

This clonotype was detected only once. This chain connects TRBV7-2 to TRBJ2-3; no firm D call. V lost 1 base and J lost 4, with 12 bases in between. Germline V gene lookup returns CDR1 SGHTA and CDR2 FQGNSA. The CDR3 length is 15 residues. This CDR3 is CASSLVAALADTQYF. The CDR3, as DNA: TGTGCCAGCAGCTTAGTTGCGGCCTTAGCAGATACGCAGTATTTT. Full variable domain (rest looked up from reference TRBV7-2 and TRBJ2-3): GAGVSQSPSNKVTEKGKDVELRCDPISGHTALYWYRQSLGQGLEFLIYFQGNSAPDKSGLPSDRFSAERTGGSVSTLTIQRTQQEDSAVYLCASSLVAALADTQYFGPGTRLTVL.

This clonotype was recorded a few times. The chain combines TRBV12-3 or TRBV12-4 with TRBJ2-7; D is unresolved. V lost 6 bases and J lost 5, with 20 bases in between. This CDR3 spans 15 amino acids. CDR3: CASSHRRGERDEQYF. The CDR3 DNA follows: TGTGCCAGCAGCCACCGGAGAGGAGAGCGAGACGAGCAGTACTTC.

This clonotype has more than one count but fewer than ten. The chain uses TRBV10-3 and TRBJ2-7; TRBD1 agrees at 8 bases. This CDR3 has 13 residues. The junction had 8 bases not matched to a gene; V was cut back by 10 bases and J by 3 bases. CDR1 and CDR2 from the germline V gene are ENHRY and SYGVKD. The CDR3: CATTSGQVYEQYF. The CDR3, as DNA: TGTGCCACTACTTCGGGACAGGTCTACGAGCAGTACTTC.

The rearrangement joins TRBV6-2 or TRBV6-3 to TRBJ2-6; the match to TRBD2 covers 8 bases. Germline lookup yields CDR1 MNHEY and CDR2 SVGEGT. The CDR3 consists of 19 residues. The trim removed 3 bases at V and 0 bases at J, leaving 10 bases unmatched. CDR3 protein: CASSYGPGLGPSGANVLTF. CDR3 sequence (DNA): TGTGCCAGCAGTTATGGGCCGGGACTAGGCCCCTCTGGGGCCAACGTCCTGACTTTC.

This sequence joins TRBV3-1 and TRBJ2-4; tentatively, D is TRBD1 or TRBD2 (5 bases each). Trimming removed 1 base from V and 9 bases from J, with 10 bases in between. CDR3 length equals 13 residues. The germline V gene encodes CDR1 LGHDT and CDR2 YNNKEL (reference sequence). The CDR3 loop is CASSQVDGAIQYF. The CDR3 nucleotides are TGTGCCAGCAGCCAAGTGGACGGGGCCATTCAGTACTTC.

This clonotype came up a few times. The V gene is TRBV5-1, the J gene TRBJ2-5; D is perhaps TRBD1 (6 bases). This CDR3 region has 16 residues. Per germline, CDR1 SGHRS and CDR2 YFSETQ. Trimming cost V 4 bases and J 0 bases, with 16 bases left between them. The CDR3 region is CASSGDRNLYQETQYF. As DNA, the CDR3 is TGCGCCAGCAGCGGCGACAGGAACCTGTACCAAGAGACCCAGTACTTC.

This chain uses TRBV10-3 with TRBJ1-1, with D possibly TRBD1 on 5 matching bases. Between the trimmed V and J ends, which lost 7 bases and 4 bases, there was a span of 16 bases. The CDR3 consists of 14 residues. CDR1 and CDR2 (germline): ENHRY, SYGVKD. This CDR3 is CAITETGRGTEAFF. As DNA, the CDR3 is TGTGCCATCACTGAAACAGGTAGGGGCACTGAAGCTTTCTTT.

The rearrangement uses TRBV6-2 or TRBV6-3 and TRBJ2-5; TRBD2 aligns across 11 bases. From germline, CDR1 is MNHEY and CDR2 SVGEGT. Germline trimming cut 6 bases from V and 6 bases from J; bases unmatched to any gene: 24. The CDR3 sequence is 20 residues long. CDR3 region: CASSQRGSGGALATGKTQYF. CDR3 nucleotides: TGTGCCAGCAGCCAACGGGGTAGCGGGGGGGCCCTGGCCACCGGGAAGACCCAGTACTTC.